These 22 T cell receptor beta chains were sequenced from one sample in a study of CD8 T cells in Susac syndrome. RNA in amounts of roughly 0.5 to 1 ug was reverse transcribed with random hexamers. A single record per CDR3 protein comes from TCRdb applying MiXCR to the immunoSEQ multiplex PCR reads. The sample holds around 170,000 distinct CDR3 sequences, approximately 95% seen once. Sequencing was done on a sample of CD4+ T cells from PBMCs. The receptor source for this set is a human donor with Susac syndrome.

The gene calls are TRBV4-3 and TRBJ1-2; TRBD1 agrees at 9 bases. The CDR3 consists of 13 residues. The germline V gene encodes CDR1 LGHNA and CDR2 YSLEER. V was pared by 3 bases and J by 8 bases, with 4 bases of the junction left unmatched. In DNA, the CDR3 is TGCGCCAGCAGCCAGGACAGGGGTCGGGGCTACACCTTC. Amino acid sequence: CASSQDRGRGYTF.

The chain couples TRBV6-6 to TRBJ2-2, with D unclear. V lost 5 bases, J lost 7 bases, and 11 bases lay in between. The CDR3 length is 13 residues. Per germline, CDR1 MNHNY and CDR2 SVGAGI (reference sequence). The CDR3: CASSADFVGELFF. The CDR3 region has the DNA TGTGCCAGCAGTGCAGATTTTGTCGGGGAGCTGTTTTTT.

J is TRBJ2-3 and V is TRBV20-1, with 14 bases aligning to TRBD2. CDR1 is DFQATT, CDR2 SNEGSKA, per germline (reference sequence). The junction had 5 bases not matched to a gene; V was cut back by 6 bases and J by 3 bases. This CDR3 contains 15 residues. CDR3 region: CSAQRLAGGTDTQYF. In DNA, the CDR3 is TGCAGTGCCCAAAGACTAGCGGGGGGGACAGATACGCAGTATTTT.

V and J are TRBV5-6 and TRBJ2-3; no clear D gene. Looked up from germline, CDR1 is SGHDT and CDR2 is YYEEEE. V lost 1 base and J lost 2, with 8 bases in between. CDR3 size: 14 residues. CDR3 protein: CASSLRRITDTQYF. The CDR3, as DNA: TGTGCCAGCAGCTTGAGGCGGATCACAGATACGCAGTATTTT.

This clonotype came up once. The J gene is TRBJ1-5, the V gene TRBV27; 7 bases match TRBD1. The germline V gene encodes CDR1 MNHEY and CDR2 SMNVEV (reference sequence). The CDR3 loop spans 15 amino acids. Unmatched junction bases numbered 7, after V lost 8 bases and J lost 0 bases. CDR3: CASQDRLYSNQPQHF. The DNA of the CDR3 is TGTGCCAGCCAGGACAGGCTCTATAGCAATCAGCCCCAGCATTTT.

This clonotype showed up just once. The J gene is TRBJ2-1, the V gene TRBV7-2; 15 nucleotides agree with TRBD2. V shed 4 bases, J shed 16 bases, and the junction held 8 bases outside the gene matches. The length of the CDR3 is 14 residues. Looked up from germline, CDR1 is SGHTA and CDR2 is FQGNSA. The CDR3 reads CASSSRTSGGADFF. CDR3 in DNA: TGTGCCAGCAGCTCCCGGACTAGCGGGGGGGCGGATTTCTTC.

This sequence joins TRBV7-9 and TRBJ1-6, with D possibly being TRBD1 (5 bases). Trimming removed 5 bases from V and 10 bases from J, with 15 bases in between. This CDR3 comprises 14 residues. Germline CDR1 reads SEHNR; CDR2 reads FQNEAQ (reference sequence). This chain's CDR3 is CASSPSGVGSPLHF. For the CDR3, the DNA is TGTGCCAGCAGCCCTTCGGGGGTTGGATCACCCCTCCACTTT.

As DNA, the CDR3 is TGTGCCACCAGCAGACCTGGGACAGGGTCCGAGACCCAGTACTTC. It translates to CATSRPGTGSETQYF. The chain employs TRBV15 and TRBJ2-5; 9 bases fit TRBD1. V dropped 2 bases and J dropped 5; count of bases not matched to a gene: 6. Germline values: CDR1 LNHNV, CDR2 YYDKDF (reference sequence). This CDR3 spans 15 amino acids.

The chain carries TRBV15 and TRBJ2-3; D is uncertain. CDR1 LNHNV and CDR2 YYDKDF come from the germline V gene (reference sequence). The CDR3 covers 14 residues. V lost 0 bases and J 1 base, leaving 5 bases between the germline ends. CDR3 protein: CATSRDLRTDTQYF. The CDR3, as DNA: TGTGCCACCAGCAGAGATCTCCGCACAGATACGCAGTATTTT.

This sequence joins TRBV18 and TRBJ2-5; TRBD1 is a possible D gene (5 bases). The germline gives CDR1 KGHSH, CDR2 LQKENI. V lost 7 bases and J 4 bases, leaving 19 bases between the germline ends. This CDR3 has 15 residues. The CDR3 protein is CASLPDTIVGETQYF. The DNA for the CDR3 is TGTGCCAGCTTACCGGACACCATCGTCGGAGAGACCCAGTACTTC.

This rearrangement joins TRBV28 to TRBJ2-7; D might be TRBD1 or TRBD2, each matching 5 bases. Germline V gene sequence: CDR1 MDHEN, CDR2 SYDVKM. Trimming shortened V by 8 bases and J by 2 bases, and 10 bases separated the two germline ends. CDR3 size: 12 residues. The CDR3 nucleotides read TGTGCCAGCGGGGACCGGGCCTACGAGCAGTACTTC. It yields the protein CASGDRAYEQYF. Drawing the rest from reference TRBV28 and TRBJ2-7, the complete variable domain is DVKVTQSSRYLVKRTGEKVFLECVQDMDHENMFWYRQDPGLGLRLIYFSYDVKMKEKGDIPEGYSVSREKKERFSLILESASTNQTSMYLCASGDRAYEQYFGPGTRLTVT.

This chain joins TRBV7-2 and TRBJ2-3; 11 positions agree with TRBD1. This CDR3 is 15 amino acids long. CDR1 is SGHTA and CDR2 is FQGNSA in the germline V gene. V trimming: 5 bases; J trimming: 3 bases; junction bases outside the gene matches: 4. CDR3 residues: CASSRGTGGTDTQYF. The CDR3 coding sequence is TGTGCCAGCAGCCGAGGGACAGGGGGGACAGATACGCAGTATTTT.

The rearrangement joins TRBV20-1 to TRBJ2-1; D perhaps matches TRBD1 (5 bases). The CDR3 covers 13 residues. Germline assignment: CDR1 DFQATT and CDR2 SNEGSKA (reference sequence). The V gene lost 3 bases and the J gene lost 1 base, with 7 bases spanning the gap. The chain's CDR3 is CSARGPSYNEQFF. The CDR3 DNA reads TGCAGTGCTAGGGGGCCGTCCTACAATGAGCAGTTCTTC.

The gene calls are TRBV2 and TRBJ2-3, with no clear D. Trimming stripped 8 bases from V and 4 bases from J, with 10 bases between. The CDR3 is 12 amino acids. CDR1 and CDR2 (germline): SNHLY, FYNNEI. The CDR3 coding sequence is TGTGCCAGCTCCAGAACCGCAGATACGCAGTATTTT. It yields the protein CASSRTADTQYF.

V and J are TRBV2 and TRBJ2-4; possible D gene TRBD2, 6 bases. Trimming pared 6 bases from V and 14 bases from J, leaving 20 bases between. From germline, CDR1 is SNHLY and CDR2 FYNNEI. The CDR3 has 13 residues. Written as DNA, the CDR3 is TGTGCCAGCAGGGCGCCGGGACTCTGGAGTGAGTACTTC. Amino acids: CASRAPGLWSEYF.

The chain carries TRBV12-3 or TRBV12-4 and TRBJ2-7; TRBD2 aligns across 7 bases. The CDR3 is 15 residues long. J lost 5 bases, V lost 6 bases, and 13 bases had no gene match. The CDR3 bases are TGTGCCAGCAGCCTCGGAACCGGGAGGCTGGACGAGCAGTACTTC. Translating gives CASSLGTGRLDEQYF.

This clonotype has just one count. V gene TRBV30 combines with J gene TRBJ1-1; D is unresolved. The CDR3 length is 14 residues. Germline V lookup: CDR1 GTSNPN, CDR2 SVGIG (reference sequence). V was trimmed by 3 bases and J by 1 base, leaving 12 bases between them. CDR3 DNA sequence: TGTGCCTGGAGGCTCAAGGGAGGGAACACTGAAGCTTTCTTT. As protein: CAWRLKGGNTEAFF.

This chain connects TRBV10-3 to TRBJ2-1; 7 nucleotides match TRBD2. Germline trimming cut 2 bases from V and 7 bases from J; bases unmatched to any gene: 17. CDR1 and CDR2 (germline): ENHRY, SYGVKD. This CDR3 contains 18 residues. The CDR3 spells CAISEALEIAGRVNEQFF. CDR3 coding DNA: TGTGCCATCAGTGAGGCGCTTGAGATCGCGGGGAGGGTGAATGAGCAGTTCTTC.

The rearrangement joins TRBV7-9 to TRBJ1-3, with a weak D call TRBD1 (5 bases). This CDR3 comprises 12 residues. Deletions cut 5 bases from V and 6 bases from J, with 8 bases between. CDR1 and CDR2 (germline): SEHNR, FQNEAQ (reference sequence). This CDR3 reads CASSQGANTIYF. The CDR3 nucleotides read TGTGCCAGCAGCCAAGGGGCAAACACCATATATTTT.

V gene TRBV28 combines with J gene TRBJ2-7, with 9 positions matching TRBD2. Trimming at V came to 6 bases and at J to 3 bases, leaving 6 bases not matched to a gene. CDR3 length: 14 amino acids. Looked up from germline, CDR1 is MDHEN and CDR2 is SYDVKM. CDR3 coding DNA: TGTGCCAGCAGCCCTAGCGGGAACGTCTACGAGCAGTACTTC. It codes for CASSPSGNVYEQYF. Full variable domain (rest looked up from reference TRBV28 and TRBJ2-7): DVKVTQSSRYLVKRTGEKVFLECVQDMDHENMFWYRQDPGLGLRLIYFSYDVKMKEKGDIPEGYSVSREKKERFSLILESASTNQTSMYLCASSPSGNVYEQYFGPGTRLTVT.

The chain couples TRBV5-1 to TRBJ2-5; D gene ambiguous. Looked up from germline, CDR1 is SGHRS and CDR2 is YFSETQ. This CDR3 is built from 17 residues. The V end was cut by 2 bases, the J end by 5 bases, with 22 bases between. This CDR3 reads CASSFGTPAWARETQYF. The CDR3 DNA reads TGCGCCAGCAGCTTCGGAACCCCAGCATGGGCCAGGGAGACCCAGTACTTC.

The chain uses TRBV4-2 and TRBJ2-7, with a possible D match to TRBD2 (6 bases). V was trimmed by 1 base and J by 3 bases, leaving 10 bases between them. CDR1 and CDR2 (germline): LGHNA, YNFKEQ. The CDR3 is 14 residues long. CDR3 amino acids: CASSQAGVDYEQYF. As DNA, the CDR3 is TGTGCCAGCAGCCAAGCGGGAGTCGACTACGAGCAGTACTTC.